A selection of T cell receptor beta chains follows, all from one sample in a study of blood T cell dynamics during melanoma immunotherapy. The repertoire was sequenced with immunoSEQ multiplex PCR; TCRdb's copy has only in-frame clones and lacks some. The sample lists about 10,000 clones; 75% to 90% were seen once. This material consisted of blood, taken from a patient treated with checkpoint blockade. These receptor sequences come from a human donor with melanoma. CDR3s include the opening cysteine and the closing phenylalanine or tryptophan. Each record gives: clone size, V gene, J gene, D gene, CDR3 DNA, CDR3 protein. The D gene is left open where the match is weak. Expanded clones get a size class; other rows say once, few or many, or leave the size out.

>-|TRBV28|TRBJ1-6|-
TGTGCCAGCAGTATCACGGGGTTACCCCTCCACTTT
CASSITGLPLHF
>-|TRBV7-9|TRBJ2-5|-
TGTGCCAGCAGCTTAGAGCAGGGGCGGAAAGAGACCCAGTACTTC
CASSLEQGRKETQYF
>-|TRBV5-1|TRBJ2-4|TRBD1
TGCGCCAGCAGCTGGTATCAGGGACAGGGGGCCAAAAACATTCAGTACTTC
CASSWYQGQGAKNIQYF
>-|TRBV29-1|TRBJ1-5|TRBD1
TGCAGCGCCCTAGACAGGGGAAGCAATCAGCCCCAGCATTTT
CSALDRGSNQPQHF
>-|TRBV4-3|TRBJ2-6|-
TGCGCCAGCAGCCAAGACCTGGGCACTGGGGCCAACGTCCTGACTTTC
CASSQDLGTGANVLTF
>once|TRBV7-9|TRBJ2-7|-
TGTGCCAGCAGCCCAAACCCGGGATCGGTCTACGAGCAGTACTTC
CASSPNPGSVYEQYF
>once|TRBV28|TRBJ2-2|-
TGTGCCAGCAGTTTTTTTGCGGTCACAGGCCTCTCAAGGGCCGGGGAGCTGTTTTTT
CASSFFAVTGLSRAGELFF
>-|TRBV30|TRBJ2-3|-
TGTGCCTGGAAGATGGGCAGGGGGGCAGATACGCAGTATTTT
CAWKMGRGADTQYF
>-|TRBV4-1|TRBJ2-7|TRBD1
TGCGCCAGCAGCCAGACCAGACAGGGGAGTTGGTACGAGCAGTACTTC
CASSQTRQGSWYEQYF
>-|TRBV9|TRBJ2-1|-
TGTGCCAGCAGCGCCCGTTCAGCCCGTGAGCAGTTCTTC
CASSARSAREQFF
>-|TRBV5-1|TRBJ2-5|-
TGCGCCAGCAGCTTGGATTTTCGCGCGGGAATCCAAGAGACCCAGTACTTC
CASSLDFRAGIQETQYF
>-|TRBV28|TRBJ2-3|TRBD2
TGTGCCAGCCCCCCCCGACTAGCGGGAGAAGCAGATACGCAGTATTTT
CASPPRLAGEADTQYF
>-|TRBV11-3|TRBJ2-2|-
TGTGCCAGCAGCCCCTGGGCTGAATCCGGGGAGCTGTTTTTT
CASSPWAESGELFF
>once|TRBV5-4|TRBJ2-7|TRBD2
TGTGCCAGCAGCACCGGGACTAGCGGGAGGATTGGCGAGCAGTACTTC
CASSTGTSGRIGEQYF
>-|TRBV28|TRBJ1-5|-
TGTGCCAGCAGTCCCCTCGCTGGCAGCAATCAGCCCCAGCATTTT
CASSPLAGSNQPQHF
>-|TRBV29-1|TRBJ2-2|-
TGCAGCGTTGCGACGCCCAACACCGGGGAGCTGTTTTTT
CSVATPNTGELFF
>-|TRBV7-9|TRBJ2-7|-
TGTGCCAGCAGCTTAGCGGTGGCCTCCTACGAGCAGTACTTC
CASSLAVASYEQYF
>-|TRBV30|TRBJ2-7|-
TGTGCCTGGAGTGTATTAGGGGGAGCCGAGCAGTACTTC
CAWSVLGGAEQYF
>few|TRBV4-1|TRBJ1-3|-
TGCGCCAGCAGCCAAGACTCTGGAAACACCATATATTTT
CASSQDSGNTIYF
>-|TRBV5-4|TRBJ2-1|-
TGTGCCAGCAGTCATCGGAATGAGCAGTTCTTC
CASSHRNEQFF
>-|TRBV29-1|TRBJ2-5|-
TGCAGCGTTTTGAGGAGCTCGGAGACCCAGTACTTC
CSVLRSSETQYF
>-|TRBV9|TRBJ2-5|TRBD1
TGTGCCAGCAGCGTAGAGGACAGGGGGCAGAAGACCCAGTACTTC
CASSVEDRGQKTQYF